This T cell receptor (beta chain) is drawn from a study of T cell repertoires in cytomegalovirus infection. In the study overall: Public TCR beta signatures marked donors with CMV infection and the matching HLA. Study-level findings and limits: The study found HLA-C-restricted CMV-specific TCR beta clonotypes dominating the ex vivo response. Cumulative public TCR beta family frequency identified CMV carriers with the relevant HLA.

TCRdb re-called the reads with MiXCR, one entry per CDR3 protein. The table has about 530,000 distinct CDR3 sequences, about 25% seen once. After removal of 2 bases from V and 4 bases from J, the junction contained 6 bases not matched to a gene. The CDR3 is 16 amino acids. Germline-derived CDR1 and CDR2 are ENHRY and SYGVKD. This clonotype was observed a few times. Its antigen is unidentified. The sequence was collected from a human donor in good health (CMV status not recorded). Some clones in this sample may be carry-over from other donors' samples. The V gene is TRBV10-3, the J gene TRBJ1-5, with 9 bases that match TRBD1. The sequenced sample was PBMCs. The CDR3 here is CAISEVGTGSNQPQHF. DNA of the CDR3: TGTGCCATCAGTGAGGTGGGGACAGGGTCTAATCAGCCCCAGCATTTT.